This TCR beta chain appears in the sequencing data of a study of blood T cell repertoires in COVID-19. Study details: Acute and convalescent COVID-19 samples came from the United States, Italy and Spain. Sources were T cells, B-cell-depleted T cells, or PBMCs; the material itself was cDNA or gDNA.

CDR1 is SGDLS, CDR2 YYNGEE, per germline. Trimming removed 5 bases at V and 0 bases at J, with 14 bases between. CDR3 length equals 15 residues. The authors' processing: Estimated nucleated cell counts came from reference gene primer amplification. Produced via immunoSEQ multiplex PCR; TCRdb's table is partial and in-frame only. Clonal size and the V and J genes are those of that table, whereas D and trimming came from the DNA. Of around 200,000 clones in the sample, approximately 87% are singletons; the top ten hold more than 20%. This sequence originates from a man between 65 and 80 years old with active or convalescent COVID-19. The rearrangement links TRBV9 to TRBJ1-2, with D perhaps matching TRBD1 (5 bases). The sequenced sample was peripheral blood. CDR3 residues: CASRFSIQANYGYTF. The CDR3 DNA sequence: TGTGCCAGCAGGTTCTCTATACAGGCTAACTATGGCTACACCTTC.